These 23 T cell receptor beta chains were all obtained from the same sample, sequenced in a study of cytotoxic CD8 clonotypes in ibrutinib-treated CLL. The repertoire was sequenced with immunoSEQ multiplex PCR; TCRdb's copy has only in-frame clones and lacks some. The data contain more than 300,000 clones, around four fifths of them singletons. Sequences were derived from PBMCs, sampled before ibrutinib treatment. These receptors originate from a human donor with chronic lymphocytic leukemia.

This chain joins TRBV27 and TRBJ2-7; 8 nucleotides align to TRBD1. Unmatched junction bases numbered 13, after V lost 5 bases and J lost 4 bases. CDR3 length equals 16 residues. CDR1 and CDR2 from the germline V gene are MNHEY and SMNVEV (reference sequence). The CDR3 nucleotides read TGTGCCAGCAGTCCCCTGGGGCAGGGGGCTAGGTACGAGCAGTACTTC. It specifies CASSPLGQGARYEQYF.

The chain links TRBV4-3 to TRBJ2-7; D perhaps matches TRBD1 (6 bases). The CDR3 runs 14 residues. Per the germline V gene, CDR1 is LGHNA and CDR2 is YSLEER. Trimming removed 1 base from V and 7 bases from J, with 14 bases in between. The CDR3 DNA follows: TGCGCCAGCAGCCAAGTGGGGGCCGAGGGGGAGCAGTACTTC. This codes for CASSQVGAEGEQYF.

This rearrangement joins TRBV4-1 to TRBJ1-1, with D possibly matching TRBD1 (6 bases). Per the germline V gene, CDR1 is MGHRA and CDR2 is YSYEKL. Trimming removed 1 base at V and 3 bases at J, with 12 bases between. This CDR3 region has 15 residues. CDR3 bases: TGCGCCAGCAGCCAAGGTCCGGGGGCGGACACTGAAGCTTTCTTT. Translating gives CASSQGPGADTEAFF.

The CDR3 DNA reads as TGTGCCGCATCTAGCGGGAGGGCCGATATCACCTACAATGAGCAGTTCTTC. It is translated as CAASSGRADITYNEQFF. J is TRBJ2-1 and V is TRBV10-3; 12 bases are a match to TRBD2. Germline CDR1 is ENHRY and CDR2 is SYGVKD. The trim removed 11 bases at V and 2 bases at J, leaving 13 bases unmatched. The CDR3 totals 17 residues.

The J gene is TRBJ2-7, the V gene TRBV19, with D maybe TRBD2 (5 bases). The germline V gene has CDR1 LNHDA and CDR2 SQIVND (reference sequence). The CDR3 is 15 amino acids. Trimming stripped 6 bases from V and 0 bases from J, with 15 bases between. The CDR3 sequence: CASSPRETYSYEQYF. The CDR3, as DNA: TGTGCCAGTAGCCCCCGGGAAACTTACTCCTACGAGCAGTACTTC.

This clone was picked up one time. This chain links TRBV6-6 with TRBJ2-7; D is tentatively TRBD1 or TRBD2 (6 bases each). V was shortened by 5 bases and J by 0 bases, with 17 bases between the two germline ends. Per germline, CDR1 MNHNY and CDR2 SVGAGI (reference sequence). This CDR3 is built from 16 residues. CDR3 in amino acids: CASSPDRRENSYEQYF. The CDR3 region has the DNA TGTGCCAGCAGTCCTGACAGGCGGGAAAACTCCTACGAGCAGTACTTC.

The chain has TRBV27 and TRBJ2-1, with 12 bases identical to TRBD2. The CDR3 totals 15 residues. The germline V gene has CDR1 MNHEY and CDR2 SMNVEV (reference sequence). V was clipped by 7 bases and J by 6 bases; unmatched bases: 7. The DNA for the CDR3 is TGTGCCAGCAACACCGGGACTAGCGGGCCCAATGAGCAGTTCTTC. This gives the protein CASNTGTSGPNEQFF.

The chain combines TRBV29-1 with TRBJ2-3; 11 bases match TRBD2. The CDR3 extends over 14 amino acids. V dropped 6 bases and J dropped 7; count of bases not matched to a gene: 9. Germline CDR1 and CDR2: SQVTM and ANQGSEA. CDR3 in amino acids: CSVETSGSRNTQYF. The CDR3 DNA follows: TGCAGCGTAGAAACTAGCGGGAGTCGCAATACGCAGTATTTT.

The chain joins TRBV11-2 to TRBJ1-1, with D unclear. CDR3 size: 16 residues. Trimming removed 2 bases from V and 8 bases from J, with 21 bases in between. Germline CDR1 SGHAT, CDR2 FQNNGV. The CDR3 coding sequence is TGTGCCAGCAGCTTAATTTCGGCCGCGGCGGCCACAGAAGCTTTCTTT. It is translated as CASSLISAAAATEAFF.

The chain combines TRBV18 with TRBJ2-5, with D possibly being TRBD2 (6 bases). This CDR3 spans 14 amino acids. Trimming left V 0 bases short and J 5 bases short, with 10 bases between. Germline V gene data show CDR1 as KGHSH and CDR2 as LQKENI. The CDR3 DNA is TGTGCCAGCTCACCACCGGAGGGTTGGGAGACCCAGTACTTC. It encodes CASSPPEGWETQYF. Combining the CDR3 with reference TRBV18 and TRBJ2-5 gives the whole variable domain NAGVMQNPRHLVRRRGQEARLRCSPMKGHSHVYWYRQLPEEGLKFMVYLQKENIIDESGMPKERFSAEFPKEGPSILRIQQVVRGDSAAYFCASSPPEGWETQYFGPGTRLLVL.

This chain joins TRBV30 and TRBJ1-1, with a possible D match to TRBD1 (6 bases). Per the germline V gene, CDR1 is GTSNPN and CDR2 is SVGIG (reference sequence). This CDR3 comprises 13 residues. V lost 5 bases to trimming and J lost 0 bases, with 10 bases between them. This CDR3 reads CAWDGQLNTEAFF. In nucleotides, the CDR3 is TGTGCCTGGGACGGACAGCTGAACACTGAAGCTTTCTTT.

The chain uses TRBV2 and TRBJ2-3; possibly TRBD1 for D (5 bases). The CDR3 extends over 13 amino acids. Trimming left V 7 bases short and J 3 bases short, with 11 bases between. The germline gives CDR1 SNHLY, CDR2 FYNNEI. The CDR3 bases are TGTGCCAGCAAGGGGTTGGGGACAGATACGCAGTATTTT. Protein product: CASKGLGTDTQYF.

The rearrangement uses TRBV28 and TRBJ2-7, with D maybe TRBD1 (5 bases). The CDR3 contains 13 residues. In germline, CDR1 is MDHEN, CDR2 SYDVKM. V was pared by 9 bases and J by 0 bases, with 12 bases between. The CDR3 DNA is TGTGCCAGTACCGACAGTAGCTCCTACGAGCAGTACTTC. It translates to CASTDSSSYEQYF.

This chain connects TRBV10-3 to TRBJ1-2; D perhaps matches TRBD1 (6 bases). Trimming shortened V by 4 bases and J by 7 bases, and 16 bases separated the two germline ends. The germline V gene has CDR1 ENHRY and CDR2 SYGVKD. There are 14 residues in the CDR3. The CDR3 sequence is CAISGTGRESGYTF. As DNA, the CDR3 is TGTGCCATCAGTGGCACAGGGCGGGAGTCTGGCTACACCTTC.

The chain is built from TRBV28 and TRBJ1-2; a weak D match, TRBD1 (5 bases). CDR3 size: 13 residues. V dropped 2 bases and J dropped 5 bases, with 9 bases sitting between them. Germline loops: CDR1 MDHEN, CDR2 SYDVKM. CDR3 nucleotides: TGTGCCAGCAGTTTAGCAGGGAGTTATGGCTACACCTTC. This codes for CASSLAGSYGYTF.

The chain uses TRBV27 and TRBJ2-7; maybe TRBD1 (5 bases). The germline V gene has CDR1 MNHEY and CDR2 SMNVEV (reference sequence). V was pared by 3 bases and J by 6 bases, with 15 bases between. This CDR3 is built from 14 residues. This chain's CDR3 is CASSFGGRGFEQYF. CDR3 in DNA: TGTGCCAGCAGTTTTGGCGGTAGGGGTTTCGAGCAGTACTTC.

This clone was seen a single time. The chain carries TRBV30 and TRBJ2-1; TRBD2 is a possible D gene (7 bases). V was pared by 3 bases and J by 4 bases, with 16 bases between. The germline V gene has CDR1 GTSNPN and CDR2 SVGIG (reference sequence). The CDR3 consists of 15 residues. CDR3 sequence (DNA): TGTGCCTGGAGAACCAAGGGAGGGGGGTACAATGAGCAGTTCTTC. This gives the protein CAWRTKGGGYNEQFF.

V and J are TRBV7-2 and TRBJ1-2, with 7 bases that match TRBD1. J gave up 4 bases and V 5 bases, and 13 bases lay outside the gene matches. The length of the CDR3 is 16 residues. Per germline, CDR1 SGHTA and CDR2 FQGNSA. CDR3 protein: CASSPITRGLGYGYTF. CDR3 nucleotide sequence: TGTGCCAGCAGCCCGATCACAAGGGGGCTCGGCTATGGCTACACCTTC.

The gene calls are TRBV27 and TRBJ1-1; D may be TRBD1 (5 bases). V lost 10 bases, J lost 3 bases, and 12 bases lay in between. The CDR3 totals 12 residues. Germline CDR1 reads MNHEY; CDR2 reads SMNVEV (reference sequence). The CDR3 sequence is CATSGGDTEAFF. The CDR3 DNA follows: TGTGCCACCTCCGGGGGGGACACTGAAGCTTTCTTT.

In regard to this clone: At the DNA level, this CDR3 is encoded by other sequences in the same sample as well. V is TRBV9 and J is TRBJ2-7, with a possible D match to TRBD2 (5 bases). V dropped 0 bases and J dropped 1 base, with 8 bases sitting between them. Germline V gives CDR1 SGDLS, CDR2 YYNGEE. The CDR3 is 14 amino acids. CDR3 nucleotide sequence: TGTGCCAGCAGCGTAGATTCGGGGTCCTACGAGCAGTACTTC. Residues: CASSVDSGSYEQYF.

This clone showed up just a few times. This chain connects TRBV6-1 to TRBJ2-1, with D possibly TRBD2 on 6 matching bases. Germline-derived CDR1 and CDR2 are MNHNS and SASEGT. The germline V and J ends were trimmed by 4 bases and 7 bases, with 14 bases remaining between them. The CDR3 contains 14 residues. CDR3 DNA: TGTGCCAGCAGTGGAGCGGGTTTGTGGAATGAGCAGTTCTTC. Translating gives CASSGAGLWNEQFF.

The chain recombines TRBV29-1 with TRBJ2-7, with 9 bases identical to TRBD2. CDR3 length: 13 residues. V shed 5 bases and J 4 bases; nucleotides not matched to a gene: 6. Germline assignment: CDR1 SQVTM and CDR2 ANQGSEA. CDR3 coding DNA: TGCAGCGTTAATAGCGGGAGTACGTACGAGCAGTACTTC. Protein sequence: CSVNSGSTYEQYF.

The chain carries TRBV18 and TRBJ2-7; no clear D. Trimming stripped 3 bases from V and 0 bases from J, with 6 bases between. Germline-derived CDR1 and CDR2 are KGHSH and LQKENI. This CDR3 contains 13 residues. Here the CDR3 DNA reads TGTGCCAGCTCACCCGCCAGCTCCTACGAGCAGTACTTC. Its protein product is CASSPASSYEQYF.